This entry lists 27 T cell receptor beta chains sequenced from one sample in a study of Ad26.COV2.S vaccination and SARS-CoV-2 variants. Regarding treatment: around 19 received Ad26.COV2.S at low or high dose, single or two shots; 5 received placebo; per-sample allocation not given. On day 63 after the first injection, vaccine and placebo recipients gave samples. The repertoire was sequenced with immunoSEQ multiplex PCR; TCRdb's copy has only in-frame clones and lacks some. The table has about 440,000 clones, around 85% seen once. The sequenced sample was peripheral blood, obtained in a trial of Ad26.COV2.S vaccine versus placebo. All receptors derive from a person between 18 and 60 years old who received the Ad26.COV2.S COVID-19 vaccine or a placebo.

The DNA for the CDR3 is TGCGCCAGCAGCCCTACGGTTTCCTCGAGCGGGCAGTACTTC. Amino acids: CASSPTVSSSGQYF. The chain employs TRBV5-1 and TRBJ2-7; weak D call: TRBD2 (5 bases). V lost 4 bases to trimming and J lost 9 bases, with 20 bases between them. In germline, CDR1 is SGHRS, CDR2 YFSETQ. There are 14 residues in the CDR3. Drawing the rest from reference TRBV5-1 and TRBJ2-7, the complete variable domain is KAGVTQTPRYLIKTRGQQVTLSCSPISGHRSVSWYQQTPGQGLQFLFEYFSETQRNKGNFPGRFSGRQFSNSRSEMNVSTLELGDSALYLCASSPTVSSSGQYFGPGTRLTVT.

The chain is built from TRBV6-6 and TRBJ2-3; maybe TRBD2 (6 bases). V was shortened by 11 bases and J by 8 bases, with 26 bases between the two germline ends. The CDR3 runs to 15 residues. CDR1 and CDR2 from the germline V gene are MNHNY and SVGAGI (reference sequence). CDR3 protein: CAAAPAEGAGGTQYF. The CDR3 DNA reads TGTGCCGCCGCTCCGGCGGAGGGCGCCGGTGGTACGCAGTATTTT.

This clone was seen many times. The rearrangement links TRBV7-2 to TRBJ1-2; D unresolved. Per germline, CDR1 SGHTA and CDR2 FQGNSA. The CDR3 sequence is 13 residues long. V dropped 1 base and J dropped 2 bases, with 5 bases sitting between them. The CDR3 bases are TGTGCCAGCAGCTTAGGTATAAACTATGGCTACACCTTC. It yields the protein CASSLGINYGYTF.

This chain links TRBV11-3 with TRBJ2-5; D is possibly TRBD1 or TRBD2 (5 bases each). V dropped 6 bases and J dropped 5 bases, with 13 bases sitting between them. The CDR3 has 13 amino acids. Germline CDR1 reads SGHNT; CDR2 reads YENEEA. CDR3 bases: TGTGCCAGCAGTCCCGGGACCGAGGAGACCCAGTACTTC. It yields the protein CASSPGTEETQYF.

The V and J genes are TRBV21-1 and TRBJ2-7; the table's TRBD1 call for D was not verified on the DNA. TRBV21-1 is flagged as a pseudogene. This CDR3 contains 15 residues. The CDR3 reads CASISRVSPASEQYF. CDR3 DNA sequence: TGTGCCAGCATCTCCAGGGTATCCCCCGCCTCCGAGCAGTACTTC.

The chain couples TRBV7-2 to TRBJ2-7; TRBD2 is a possible D gene (6 bases). V dropped 1 base and J dropped 3 bases, with 10 bases sitting between them. Germline-derived CDR1 and CDR2 are SGHTA and FQGNSA. There are 14 residues in the CDR3. The CDR3 coding sequence is TGTGCCAGCAGCTTAGTAGGAGGGATCTACGAGCAGTACTTC. This translates into CASSLVGGIYEQYF. The full variable domain, rest sourced from reference TRBV7-2 and TRBJ2-7, is GAGVSQSPSNKVTEKGKDVELRCDPISGHTALYWYRQSLGQGLEFLIYFQGNSAPDKSGLPSDRFSAERTGGSVSTLTIQRTQQEDSAVYLCASSLVGGIYEQYFGPGTRLTVT.

CDR3 sequence: CASSSGTGATSWQYF. DNA for the CDR3: TGCGCCAGCAGCTCAGGGACAGGGGCTACGAGCTGGCAGTACTTC. The V gene is TRBV5-1, the J gene TRBJ2-7, with 10 positions matching TRBD1. Per the germline V gene, CDR1 is SGHRS and CDR2 is YFSETQ. There are 15 residues in the CDR3. Unmatched junction bases numbered 12, after V lost 3 bases and J lost 9 bases.

This clone showed up just once. The gene calls are TRBV6-2 or TRBV6-3 and TRBJ1-6; 9 nucleotides align to TRBD1. This CDR3 spans 18 amino acids. CDR1 and CDR2 from the germline V gene are MNHEY and SVGEGT. The trim removed 4 bases at V and 3 bases at J, leaving 10 bases unmatched. CDR3 DNA sequence: TGTGCCAGCAGTTCCTACGGACAGGGGTCGAGCTATAATTCACCCCTCCACTTT. It translates to CASSSYGQGSSYNSPLHF.

The V and J genes are TRBV28 and TRBJ2-7; perhaps TRBD2 as D (6 bases). The ends were cut back, 5 bases at V and 7 bases at J, with 18 bases in the middle. Germline V gene lookup returns CDR1 MDHEN and CDR2 SYDVKM. This CDR3 has 14 amino acids. The CDR3 loop is CASSGGMPRREQYF. CDR3 bases: TGTGCCAGCAGTGGGGGGATGCCCCGGAGGGAGCAGTACTTC.

V is TRBV7-8 and J is TRBJ2-7, with no clear D. The CDR3 is 13 residues long. V lost 1 base and J lost 3, with 7 bases in between. Germline V lookup: CDR1 SGHVS, CDR2 FQNEAQ. Here the CDR3 reads CASSLGRYYEQYF. The CDR3 DNA follows: TGTGCCAGCAGCTTAGGGCGATACTACGAGCAGTACTTC. Together with reference TRBV7-8 and TRBJ2-7, the CDR3 gives the full variable domain: GAGVSQSPRYKVAKRGQDVALRCDPISGHVSLFWYQQALGQGPEFLTYFQNEAQLDKSGLPSDRFFAERPEGSVSTLKIQRTQQEDSAVYLCASSLGRYYEQYFGPGTRLTVT.

This chain joins TRBV5-1 and TRBJ2-5, with D perhaps TRBD2 (6 bases). V lost 8 bases and J lost 3, with 23 bases in between. Germline CDR1 SGHRS, CDR2 YFSETQ. This CDR3 has 16 amino acids. CDR3 DNA: TGCGCCAGTACGCGGCATCGAGCGGGCCGAGAAGAGACCCAGTACTTC. Translation gives CASTRHRAGREETQYF.

This clone was picked up one time. The CDR3 loop is CASSPGTGPANVLTF. CDR3 DNA: TGTGCCAGCAGCCCCGGGACAGGGCCGGCCAACGTCCTGACTTTC. The J gene is TRBJ2-6, the V gene TRBV7-2, with 9 nucleotides matching TRBD1. J was trimmed by 6 bases and V by 5 bases; bases with no gene match: 5. This CDR3 region has 15 residues. The germline CDR1 and CDR2 sequences are SGHTA and FQGNSA.

The genes are TRBV3-1 (or the pseudogene TRBV3-2) and TRBJ2-3, with 10 bases identical to TRBD2. J gave up 6 bases and V 4 bases, and 4 bases lay outside the gene matches. Germline assignment: CDR1 LGHDT and CDR2 YNNKEL (reference sequence). The CDR3 is 14 amino acids. CDR3 coding DNA: TGTGCCAGCAGCCTAGCGGGGGGAGAGGATACGCAGTATTTT. Translating gives CASSLAGGEDTQYF.

The V and J genes are TRBV6-2 or TRBV6-3 and TRBJ2-1, with 13 bases identical to TRBD2. CDR1 and CDR2 (germline): MNHEY, SVGEGT. The CDR3 runs to 15 residues. The V and J ends lost 5 bases and 4 bases, in that order; junction bases with no gene match: 2. The CDR3 DNA follows: TGTGCCAGCAGTACGACTAGCGGGAGGTACAATGAGCAGTTCTTC. Its translation is CASSTTSGRYNEQFF.

The gene calls are TRBV7-2 and TRBJ2-5; D uncertain. Germline CDR1 SGHTA, CDR2 FQGNSA. V was cut by 3 bases and J by 2 bases, with 13 bases left in between. The CDR3 length is 15 residues. DNA for the CDR3: TGTGCCAGCAGCTTTAGCCTCGAGTCACAAGAGACCCAGTACTTC. The encoded protein is CASSFSLESQETQYF.

The sample holds one count of this clone. The chain employs TRBV19 and TRBJ2-2; TRBD1 or TRBD2 may be the D gene (5 bases each). This CDR3 is 14 amino acids long. V shed 7 bases and J shed 2 bases, with 11 bases lying between them. Germline CDR1 reads LNHDA; CDR2 reads SQIVND (reference sequence). CDR3 region: CASKRGTNTGELFF. The CDR3 DNA is TGTGCCAGTAAGAGGGGCACCAACACCGGGGAGCTGTTTTTT.

The V call is TRBV9, the J call TRBJ2-7; 11 bases align to TRBD2. Germline V gene data show CDR1 as SGDLS and CDR2 as YYNGEE. V was clipped by 0 bases and J by 6 bases; unmatched bases: 8. The CDR3 consists of 16 residues. CDR3 nucleotides: TGTGCCAGCAGCGTAGCCGCCCCCGGGACTAGCGGCGAGCAGTACTTC. It is translated as CASSVAAPGTSGEQYF.

The chain is built from TRBV28 and TRBJ1-2; D is possibly TRBD1 (5 bases). Looked up from germline, CDR1 is MDHEN and CDR2 is SYDVKM. Between the trimmed V and J ends, which lost 5 bases and 9 bases, there was a span of 22 bases. The CDR3 is made up of 15 amino acids. The DNA for the CDR3 is TGTGCCAGCAGTATAGGCACCGGGGCCATTAGGAGCTACACCTTC. Its protein is CASSIGTGAIRSYTF.

This rearrangement joins TRBV27 to TRBJ1-5; D unclear. V was cut by 3 bases and J by 1 base, with 7 bases left in between. This CDR3 spans 14 amino acids. The V gene's germline CDR1 is MNHEY and CDR2 SMNVEV (reference sequence). The chain's CDR3 is CASSFSLSNQPQHF. The CDR3 nucleotides read TGTGCCAGCAGTTTTTCATTAAGCAATCAGCCCCAGCATTTT.

V and J are TRBV12-5 and TRBJ2-5; TRBD1 is a possible D gene (6 bases). Germline V CDR1 and CDR2: LGHNT, FRNRAP. This CDR3 spans 13 amino acids. The germline V and J ends were trimmed by 2 bases and 5 bases, with 9 bases remaining between them. The CDR3: CASGLRGGETQYF. The CDR3 DNA reads as TGTGCTAGTGGTTTGAGAGGGGGTGAGACCCAGTACTTC.

CDR3 protein: CASSVAKGAWNSPLHF. The DNA of the CDR3 is TGTGCCAGCAGCGTAGCTAAGGGGGCCTGGAATTCACCCCTCCACTTT. The chain is built from TRBV9 and TRBJ1-6; 7 bases line up with TRBD1. The CDR3 is 16 amino acids. From germline, CDR1 is SGDLS and CDR2 YYNGEE. The J segment lost 7 bases and the V segment lost 0 bases, leaving 7 bases of the junction unmatched. Full variable domain (remainder filled in from reference TRBV9 and TRBJ1-6): DSGVTQTPKHLITATGQRVTLRCSPRSGDLSVYWYQQSLDQGLQFLIQYYNGEERAKGNILERFSAQQFPDLHSELNLSSLELGDSALYFCASSVAKGAWNSPLHFGNGTRLTVT.

This sequence joins TRBV20-1 and TRBJ2-7; D might be TRBD1 (5 bases). Trimming removed 6 bases from V and 4 bases from J, with 10 bases in between. CDR1 and CDR2 from the germline V gene are DFQATT and SNEGSKA (reference sequence). The CDR3 loop spans 11 amino acids. The CDR3 DNA reads TGCAGTGCGCCAGGGAAATACGAGCAGTACTTC. It encodes CSAPGKYEQYF.

This clone was detected once. The chain carries TRBV28 and TRBJ1-1; D unclear. Germline V CDR1 and CDR2: MDHEN, SYDVKM. V lost 2 bases and J lost 0, with 10 bases in between. The CDR3 sequence is 15 residues long. This chain's CDR3 is CASSLPGFMNTEAFF. CDR3 nucleotides: TGTGCCAGCAGTTTACCCGGGTTCATGAACACTGAAGCTTTCTTT. Full variable domain (outside the CDR3, taken from reference TRBV28 and TRBJ1-1): DVKVTQSSRYLVKRTGEKVFLECVQDMDHENMFWYRQDPGLGLRLIYFSYDVKMKEKGDIPEGYSVSREKKERFSLILESASTNQTSMYLCASSLPGFMNTEAFFGQGTRLTVV.

The chain recombines TRBV11-1 with TRBJ1-1, with D possibly matching TRBD1 (5 bases). The CDR3 has 16 amino acids. Trimming took 4 bases from V and 0 from J, leaving 15 bases between them. CDR1 is SGHAT and CDR2 is FQDESV in the germline V gene (reference sequence). The CDR3 DNA follows: TGTGCCAGCAGCTCCATGGGACCTTCATTGAACACTGAAGCTTTCTTT. Translating gives CASSSMGPSLNTEAFF.

This clone was observed once. The chain recombines TRBV30 with TRBJ1-6; D possibly corresponds to TRBD1 (5 bases). The CDR3 extends over 13 amino acids. Germline CDR1 reads GTSNPN; CDR2 reads SVGIG (reference sequence). V was cut by 1 base and J by 9 bases, with 10 bases left in between. CDR3 DNA: TGTGCCTGGAGTGCAGGGTTTCCTTCACCCCTCCACTTT. It is translated as CAWSAGFPSPLHF.

The chain combines TRBV9 with TRBJ2-5, with a possible D match to TRBD2 (5 bases). CDR1 is SGDLS and CDR2 is YYNGEE in the germline V gene. Trimming took off 2 bases at V and 1 base at J, with 15 bases between the two ends. This CDR3 comprises 16 residues. The CDR3 sequence: CASSVSVDRSQETQYF. In DNA, the CDR3 is TGTGCCAGCAGCGTTAGCGTAGATAGGAGCCAAGAGACCCAGTACTTC.

The chain recombines TRBV5-6 with TRBJ1-4, with D possibly being TRBD1 (6 bases). Germline CDR1 is SGHDT and CDR2 is YYEEEE. Trimming took off 2 bases at V and 7 bases at J, with 12 bases between the two ends. This CDR3 spans 14 amino acids. This chain's CDR3 is CASSLNRVREKLFF. CDR3 DNA: TGTGCCAGCAGCTTAAACAGGGTCCGTGAAAAACTGTTTTTT. Complete variable domain (other parts from reference TRBV5-6 and TRBJ1-4): DAGVTQSPTHLIKTRGQQVTLRCSPKSGHDTVSWYQQALGQGPQFIFQYYEEEERQRGNFPDRFSGHQFPNYSSELNVNALLLGDSALYLCASSLNRVREKLFFGSGTQLSVL.